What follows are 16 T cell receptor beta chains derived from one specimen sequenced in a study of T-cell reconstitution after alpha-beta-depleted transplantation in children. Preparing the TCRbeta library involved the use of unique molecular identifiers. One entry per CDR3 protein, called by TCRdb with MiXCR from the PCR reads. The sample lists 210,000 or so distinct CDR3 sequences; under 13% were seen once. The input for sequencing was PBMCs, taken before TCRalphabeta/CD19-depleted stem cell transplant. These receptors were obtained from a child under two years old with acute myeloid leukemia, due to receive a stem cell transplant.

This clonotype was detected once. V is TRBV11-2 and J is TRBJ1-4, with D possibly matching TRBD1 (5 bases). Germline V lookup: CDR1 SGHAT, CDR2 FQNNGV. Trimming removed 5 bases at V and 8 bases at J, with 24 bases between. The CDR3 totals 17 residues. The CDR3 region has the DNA TGTGCCAGCAGCCAAGGGGTCTCTTCTTGGGTTGCGGAAAAACTGTTTTTT. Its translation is CASSQGVSSWVAEKLFF.

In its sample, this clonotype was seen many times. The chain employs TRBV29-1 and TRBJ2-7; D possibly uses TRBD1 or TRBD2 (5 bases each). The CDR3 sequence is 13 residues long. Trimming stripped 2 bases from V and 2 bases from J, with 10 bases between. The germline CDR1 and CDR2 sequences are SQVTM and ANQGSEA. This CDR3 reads CSVEFGGTYEQYF. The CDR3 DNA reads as TGCAGCGTTGAATTTGGGGGAACCTACGAGCAGTACTTC.

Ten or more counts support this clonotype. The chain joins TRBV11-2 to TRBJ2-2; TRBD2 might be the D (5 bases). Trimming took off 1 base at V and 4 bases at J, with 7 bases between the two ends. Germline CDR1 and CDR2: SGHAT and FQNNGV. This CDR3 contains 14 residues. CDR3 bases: TGTGCCAGCAGCTTAGCCCTAGCCACCGGGGAGCTGTTTTTT. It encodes CASSLALATGELFF.

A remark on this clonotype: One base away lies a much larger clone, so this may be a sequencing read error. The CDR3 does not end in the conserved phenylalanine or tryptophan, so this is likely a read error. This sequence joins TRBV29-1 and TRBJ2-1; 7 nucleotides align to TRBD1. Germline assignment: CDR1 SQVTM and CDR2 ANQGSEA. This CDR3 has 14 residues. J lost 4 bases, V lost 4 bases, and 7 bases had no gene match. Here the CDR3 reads CSVVSGGVYNEQFY. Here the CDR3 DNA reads TGCAGCGTTGTTTCAGGGGGAGTTTACAATGAGCAGTTCTAC.

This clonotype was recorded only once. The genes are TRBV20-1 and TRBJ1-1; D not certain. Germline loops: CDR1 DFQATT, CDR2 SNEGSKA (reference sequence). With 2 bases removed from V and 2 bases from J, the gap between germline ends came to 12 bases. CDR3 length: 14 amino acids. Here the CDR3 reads CSARMGRFNTEAFF. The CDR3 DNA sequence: TGCAGTGCTAGAATGGGCCGTTTTAACACTGAAGCTTTCTTT.

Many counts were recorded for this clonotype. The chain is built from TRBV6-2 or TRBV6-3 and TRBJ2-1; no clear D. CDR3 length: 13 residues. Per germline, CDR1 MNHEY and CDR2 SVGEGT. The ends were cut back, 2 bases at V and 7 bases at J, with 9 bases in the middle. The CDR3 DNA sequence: TGTGCCAGCAGTTACGGCTACTTGAATGAGCAGTTCTTC. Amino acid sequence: CASSYGYLNEQFF.

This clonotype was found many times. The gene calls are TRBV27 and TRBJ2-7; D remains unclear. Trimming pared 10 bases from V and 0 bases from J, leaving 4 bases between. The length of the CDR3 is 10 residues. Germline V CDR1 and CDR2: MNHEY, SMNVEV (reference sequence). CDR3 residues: CATPSYEQYF. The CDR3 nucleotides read TGTGCCACCCCCTCCTACGAGCAGTACTTC.

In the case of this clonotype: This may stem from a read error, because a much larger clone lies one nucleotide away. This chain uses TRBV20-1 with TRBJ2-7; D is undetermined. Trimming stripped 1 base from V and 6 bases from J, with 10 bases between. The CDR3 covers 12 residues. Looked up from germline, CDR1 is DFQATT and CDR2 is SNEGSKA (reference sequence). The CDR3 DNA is TGCAGTGCTAGAGTCGGCGCCTGCGAGCAGTACTTC. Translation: CSARVGACEQYF.

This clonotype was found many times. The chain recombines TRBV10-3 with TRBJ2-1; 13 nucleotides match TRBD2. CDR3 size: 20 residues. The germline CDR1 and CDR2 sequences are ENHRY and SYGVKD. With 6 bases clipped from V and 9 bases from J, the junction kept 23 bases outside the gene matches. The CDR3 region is CAISTYSVRTSGRAEGEQFF. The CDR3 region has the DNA TGTGCCATCAGCACATACTCCGTCAGGACTAGCGGGAGAGCCGAGGGTGAGCAGTTCTTC.

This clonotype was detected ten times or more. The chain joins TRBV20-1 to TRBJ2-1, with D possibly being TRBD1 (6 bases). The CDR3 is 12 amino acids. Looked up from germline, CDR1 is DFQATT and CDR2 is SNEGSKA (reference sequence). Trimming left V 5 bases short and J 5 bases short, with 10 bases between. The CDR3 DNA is TGCAGTGCTGGGACACTAAACAATGAGCAGTTCTTC. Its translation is CSAGTLNNEQFF.

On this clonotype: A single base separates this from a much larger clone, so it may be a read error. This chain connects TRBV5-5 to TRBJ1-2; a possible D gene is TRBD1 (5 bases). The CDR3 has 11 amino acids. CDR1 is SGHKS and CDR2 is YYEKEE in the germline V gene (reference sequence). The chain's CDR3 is CASSLMTDYPF. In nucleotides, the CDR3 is TGTGCCAGCAGCTTGATGACAGACTACCCCTTC. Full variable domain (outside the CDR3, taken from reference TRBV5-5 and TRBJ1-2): DAGVTQSPTHLIKTRGQQVTLRCSPISGHKSVSWYQQVLGQGPQFIFQYYEKEERGRGNFPDRFSARQFPNYSSELNVNALLLGDSALYLCASSLMTDYPFGSGTRLTVV.

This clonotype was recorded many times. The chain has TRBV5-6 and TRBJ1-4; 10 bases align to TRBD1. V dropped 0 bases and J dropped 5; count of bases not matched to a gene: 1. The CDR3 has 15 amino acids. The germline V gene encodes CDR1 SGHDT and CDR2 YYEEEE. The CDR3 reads CASSLAGQGNEKLFF. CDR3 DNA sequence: TGTGCCAGCAGCTTGGCGGGACAGGGGAATGAAAAACTGTTTTTT.

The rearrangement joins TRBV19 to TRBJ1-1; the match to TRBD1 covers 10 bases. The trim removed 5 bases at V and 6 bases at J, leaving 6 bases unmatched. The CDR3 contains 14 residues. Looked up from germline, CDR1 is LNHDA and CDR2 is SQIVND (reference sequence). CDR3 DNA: TGTGCCAGTAGTTGGGGACAGGGGATATCTGAAGCTTTCTTT. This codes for CASSWGQGISEAFF.

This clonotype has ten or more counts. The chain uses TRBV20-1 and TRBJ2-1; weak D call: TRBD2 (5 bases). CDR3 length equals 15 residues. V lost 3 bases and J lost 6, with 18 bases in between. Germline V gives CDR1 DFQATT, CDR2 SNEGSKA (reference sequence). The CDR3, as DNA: TGCAGTGCTAGTCCCCCTCCTACTGGAGGCAATGAGCAGTTCTTC. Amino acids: CSASPPPTGGNEQFF.

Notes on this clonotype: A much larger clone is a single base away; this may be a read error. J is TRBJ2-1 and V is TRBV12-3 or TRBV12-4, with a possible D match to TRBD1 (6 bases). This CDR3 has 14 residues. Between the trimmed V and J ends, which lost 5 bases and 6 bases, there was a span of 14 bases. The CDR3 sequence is CASSQAFRGNEQFF. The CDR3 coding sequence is TGTGCCAGCAGTCAGGCGTTCAGGGGCAATGAGCAGTTCTTC.

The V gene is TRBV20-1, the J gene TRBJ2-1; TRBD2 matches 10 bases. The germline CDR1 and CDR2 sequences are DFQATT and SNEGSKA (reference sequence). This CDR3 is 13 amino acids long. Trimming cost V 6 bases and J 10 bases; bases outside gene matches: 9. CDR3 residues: CSAPAGGGVEQFF. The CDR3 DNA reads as TGCAGTGCACCAGCGGGAGGGGGGGTCGAGCAGTTCTTC.